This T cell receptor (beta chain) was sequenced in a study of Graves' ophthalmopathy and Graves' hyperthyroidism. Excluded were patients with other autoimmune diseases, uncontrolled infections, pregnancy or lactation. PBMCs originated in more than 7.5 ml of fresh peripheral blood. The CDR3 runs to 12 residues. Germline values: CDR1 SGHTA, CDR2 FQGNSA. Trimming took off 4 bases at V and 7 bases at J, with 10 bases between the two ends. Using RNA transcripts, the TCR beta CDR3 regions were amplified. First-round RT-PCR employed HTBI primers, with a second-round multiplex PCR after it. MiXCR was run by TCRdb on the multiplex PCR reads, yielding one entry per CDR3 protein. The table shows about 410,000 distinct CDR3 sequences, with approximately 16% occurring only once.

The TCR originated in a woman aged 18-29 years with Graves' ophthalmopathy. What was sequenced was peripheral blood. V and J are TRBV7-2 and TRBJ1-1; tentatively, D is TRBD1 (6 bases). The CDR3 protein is CASSYLDSEAFF. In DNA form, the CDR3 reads TGTGCCAGCAGCTACCTGGACAGTGAAGCTTTCTTT.